This paragraph covers one T cell receptor beta chain sequence. Its antigen specificity is not known. These data come from a study of cytomegalovirus exposure and HLA in healthy donors (dated by TCRdb to 2017 to 2019). For the study in its entirety: An earlier analysis of more than 550 of the donors reported about 280 Gb of sequence data and 117 million unique TCR beta sequences obtained from approximately 180 million T cells. In addition to the first cohort of approximately 650 subjects, a separate validation cohort of some 120 different subjects was used. Rather than using new phenotypic data, the later analysis identified candidate immune exposures from TCR beta sequences and from how often those sequences occurred across donors. An early release that covered about 640 HLA-typed donors contained around 300 gigabases of sequencing data and around 80 million unique TCR sequences. In a later genetic analysis, genome-wide SNP genotypes for about 60% of the 666 donors were used, and that subset was treated as a discovery cohort. To study patterns of TCR occurrence, a later analysis re-analyzed previously published TCR beta repertoires from around 660 donors and added high-resolution HLA genotyping. To predict cytomegalovirus infection status, the study brought together high-throughput TCR immunosequencing, statistical association of individual TCRs with disease status, and machine learning. To decide whether each TCR beta V gene segment behaved as functional or pseudogenic, an earlier analysis of approximately 600 of the donors relied on high-throughput TCR beta sequencing. Donor age, sex, ethnicity and CMV serostatus were compiled together with the repertoire data. All discovery cohort repertoires had been generated using a single sequencing platform. Among about 390 genotyped donors of the cohort, an average of approximately 240,000 unique TCR beta nucleotide sequences were sequenced per donor, roughly 20% of them non-productive. The number of donors typed differed by locus, with roughly 629-640 for A, B, C, DRB1 and DQB1, more than 500 for DQA1, approximately 570 for DPA1, and 450 to 480 for DPB1. The study was designed to test whether signatures of past pathogen exposure could be identified by cataloging public T cell receptors. Of the 398 genotyped donors, 80% to 90% were placed in the genetic ancestry cluster associated with self-reported Caucasian donors. Using immunosequencing, the study profiled T cell repertoires from 550 to 750 subjects and related those repertoires to cytomegalovirus serostatus. About 5 DR-DQ haplotypes were handled as single units for association and clustering, since linkage in the cohort was strong. HLA typing included class I and class II loci at four-digit resolution.

The method was the immunoSEQ multiplex PCR assay. A mixture of 60 forward primers for TCR Vbeta segments and 13 reverse primers for TCR Jbeta segments was used in the multiplex PCR. A multiplex PCR assay on genomic DNA amplified the CDR3 region of rearranged TCR beta genes. Amplified TCR beta libraries were sequenced as 87-base-pair reads on the Illumina HiSeq System. As for how the authors treated the data: In a later analysis, 70 million to 95 million unique TCR beta chains were counted across the 666 repertoires, and some 10 million of these chains were shared by at least two donors. To remove PCR and sequencing errors, raw reads were error-corrected and collapsed into unique sequences using a nearest-neighbor algorithm that merged closely related sequences. Alignment of CDR3 sequences to IMGT reference sequences was used to assign V, D and J gene segments. For a sequence to be retained, a match of at least six nucleotides to both a V gene segment and a J gene segment was required. Rearrangements were called productive when the CDR3 lacked stop codons and stayed in frame with V and J; all others were non-productive. Following IMGT convention, CDR3 was defined as the stretch from the second conserved V-encoded cysteine to the conserved J-encoded phenylalanine. In an earlier analysis of more than 550 of the donors, sequences lacking an unambiguous match to a single V gene segment were excluded. In an earlier analysis of approximately 610 of the donors, V segments were called functional above 56.7% productive rearrangements and were called segregating when the between-donor standard deviation exceeded 5%. A statistical classification framework was built for diagnosing cytomegalovirus status from the catalog of TCR beta chain sequences. In a later analysis, TCR nucleotide sequences were compared against IMGT/GENE-DB human TR gene sequences so that V and J genes could be assigned. In a later analysis, CDR3 sequences and most-parsimonious VDJ recombination scenarios were assigned using the TCRdist pipeline. A later analysis defined each TCR beta chain by its CDR3 amino acid sequence plus V-gene family, and excluded reads lacking a unique V-gene family. To address suspected cross-contamination and a sequencing artifact, a later analysis removed a few hundred highly shared, low-generation-probability nucleotide sequences. For each public chain, a later analysis derived a clonal expansion index from normalized ranks of inferred template counts within each repertoire. A later analysis computed generation probabilities with a VDJ recombination model fitted to out-of-frame rearrangements, and checked the results against IGoR. Hypergeometric tests were used in a later analysis to score TCR-TCR, TCR-HLA and TCR-CMV co-occurrence, with a repertoire-size bias correction applied to the TCR pairs. In a later analysis, false discovery rates were estimated by permuting HLA or CMV assignments 20 times. In a later analysis, co-occurring TCRs were grouped using DBSCAN, with TCRdist sequence similarity added in when clustering inside HLA-allele-positive subsets. Repertoires with fewer than 30,000 or more than 120,000 public chains, plus five repertoires with anomalous nucleotide sharing, were excluded from co-occurrence clustering. TCRdb provides this immuneACCESS table in a form limited to in-frame rearrangements. Some clones are lacking; in checked studies, under half of them reflect an unresolved V gene, and why the rest are absent is not known. V, J and clone size reflect that table, while D and trimming were determined from the DNA. The sample's table lists a count of approximately 50,000 clones. The ten largest clones capture approximately 2.2% of the sample.

Study-level results and caveats: In a later analysis, several top co-occurrence clusters were reported to appear linked to parvovirus B19, influenza, CMV and Epstein-Barr virus. Roughly uniform sequencing depth across donors was assumed in presence/absence analyses, although this assumption may not hold. According to a later genetic analysis, donors in an Asian-associated ancestry cluster had fewer N-insertions in productive TCRs than the approximately 690-donor mean. When HLA alleles, especially DR and DQ, strongly co-occurred, TCR associations were difficult to assign to individual alleles. CMV serostatus was the only immune exposure information available for the cohort. The study listed 150 to 200 TCR beta chains as associated with cytomegalovirus. It was suggested by the authors that the approach could potentially be generalized to other disease states and immunological phenotypes. Some IMGT-functional V segments, including TRBV6-2 and TRBV6-3, could not be told apart with the 87-base-pair reads, so those segments were excluded. Compared with equally common non-associated chains, HLA-associated TCR beta chains in a later analysis were more clonally expanded and had lower generation probabilities. In this cohort, only TCR beta chains were sequenced, and detectable features were limited by the absence of alpha or paired-chain data. Most TCR sequences were seen in very few donors, while some public TCRs were found in many individuals. A group of highly shared sequence variants was considered likely to be a technical artifact of the sequencing pipeline. An association between a missense DCLRE1C variant and V-gene and J-gene trimming of TCR beta chains was found in a later genetic analysis and replicated in an independent cohort. The classifier was reported to diagnose cytomegalovirus status with high specificity and sensitivity in both the original cohort and the validation cohort. A further reported finding was that TCR beta sequences accurately predicted the HLA-A and HLA-B alleles for most subjects in the first cohort. At a false discovery rate of 0.05, a later analysis linked 15,000 to 20,000 TCR beta sequences to specific HLA alleles. Linkage disequilibrium might explain the correlated functional status among segregating V segments, but an unknown experimental factor could not be excluded. Because HLA typing was missing for some donors at each locus, association tests included only the typed subset. In vitro tests confirmed that a few of the cytomegalovirus-associated TCR beta chains recognize cytomegalovirus antigens. Because counts were too low, approximately 18 rarely observed V segments, including chromosome 9 orphons, were excluded from the earlier analysis of roughly 580 of the donors. Broadly in line with IMGT annotations, most TCR beta V segments showed up in productive rearrangements about 87% or about 30% of the time in an earlier analysis of approximately 640 of the donors. According to a later analysis, most CMV-associated TCR beta chains appeared to be HLA-restricted, and the HLA associations seemed to be driven largely by CMV exposure. In a later analysis, the rate of TCR association differed among HLA loci, with DRB1 alleles having the most associated TCRs and HLA-C alleles having the fewest.

The cohort was made up of roughly 670 healthy bone marrow donors. All cohort members were sampled while nominally healthy, although unrecorded immune exposures were likely present. The donor tested CMV seronegative and was one of the 352 seronegative cohort members. A peripheral blood sample was provided by each donor, and peripheral blood mononuclear cells were used for TCR beta sequencing. Genomic DNA extraction from the blood cell samples was performed with the Qiagen DNeasy Blood Extraction Kit. The CDR3 holds 18 amino acids from the cysteine to the phenylalanine. Only the CDR3 DNA stays, 54 bases, in frame from base 1.

The sample consisted of PBMCs. This TCR derives from a female donor in good health and CMV-seronegative. The chain is encoded by TRBV12-2 joined to TRBJ2-5; the D call of TRBD2 is as the table states it, not checked on the DNA. TRBV12-2 is marked as a pseudogene. The CDR3 protein is CASRLGLAGAQYQETQYF. The base sequence is TGTGCAAGTCGCTTAGGCCTAGCGGGGGCCCAGTACCAAGAGACCCAGTACTTC.